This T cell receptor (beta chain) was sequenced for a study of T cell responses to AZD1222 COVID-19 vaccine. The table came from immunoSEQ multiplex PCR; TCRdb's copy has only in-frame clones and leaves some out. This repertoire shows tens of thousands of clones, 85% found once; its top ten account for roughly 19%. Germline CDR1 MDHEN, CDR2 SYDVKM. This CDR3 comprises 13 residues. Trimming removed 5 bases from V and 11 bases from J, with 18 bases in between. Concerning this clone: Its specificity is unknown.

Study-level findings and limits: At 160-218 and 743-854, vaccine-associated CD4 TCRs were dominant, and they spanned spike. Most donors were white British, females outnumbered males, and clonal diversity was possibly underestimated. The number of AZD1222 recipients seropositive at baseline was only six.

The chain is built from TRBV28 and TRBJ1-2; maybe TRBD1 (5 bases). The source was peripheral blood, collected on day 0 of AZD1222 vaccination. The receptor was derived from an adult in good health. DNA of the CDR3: TGTGCCAGCAGTCCCGCGGGGGGGACCGGGTACACCTTC. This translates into CASSPAGGTGYTF.